The present TCR beta chain was sequenced within a study of T cell changes during pregnancy in multiple sclerosis. A single count supports this clone. The CDR3 spans 17 residues. CDR1 is SGDLS and CDR2 is YYNGEE in the germline V gene. Trimming shortened V by 0 bases and J by 0 bases, and 12 bases separated the two germline ends. The table came from immunoSEQ multiplex PCR; TCRdb's copy has only in-frame clones and leaves some out. Of about 120,000 clones in the sample, over 85% were seen once. The chain links TRBV9 to TRBJ2-2; the D is unclear. Sequencing used peripheral blood, obtained before pregnancy. The receptor was derived from a female donor with multiple sclerosis, enrolled in a pregnancy study. CDR3 sequence: CASSVATLASNTGELFF. The CDR3 coding sequence is TGTGCCAGCAGCGTAGCGACATTGGCTTCGAACACCGGGGAGCTGTTTTTT.